This T cell receptor beta chain was identified during a study of blood T cells in healthy people across ages. Study-level results: Observed TCR beta diversity per million T cells went down as age went up. This fall followed a roughly linear course with age.

The sample, around 9.9 milliliters of peripheral blood, was drawn from each donor. Comment on this clonotype: Its antigen is undetermined.

Primers used in a second PCR of roughly 6 to 11 cycles were a sample-barcoded 5' primer and a J-beta primer mix. TCRdb itself ran the 5' RACE reads through MiXCR, one entry per CDR3 protein. The table shows over 600,000 distinct CDR3 sequences, with around 20% occurring only once. The germline V gene has CDR1 MNHNY and CDR2 SVGAGI (reference sequence). Trimming stripped 5 bases from V and 2 bases from J, with 5 bases between. The CDR3 loop spans 12 amino acids. Sequencing was done on a sample of blood. The sequence came from a man between 65 and 85 years old in good health. The chain combines TRBV6-6 with TRBJ2-3; D is unclear. The CDR3 reads CASSDFTDTQYF. CDR3 DNA: TGTGCCAGCAGTGATTTCACAGATACGCAGTATTTT.